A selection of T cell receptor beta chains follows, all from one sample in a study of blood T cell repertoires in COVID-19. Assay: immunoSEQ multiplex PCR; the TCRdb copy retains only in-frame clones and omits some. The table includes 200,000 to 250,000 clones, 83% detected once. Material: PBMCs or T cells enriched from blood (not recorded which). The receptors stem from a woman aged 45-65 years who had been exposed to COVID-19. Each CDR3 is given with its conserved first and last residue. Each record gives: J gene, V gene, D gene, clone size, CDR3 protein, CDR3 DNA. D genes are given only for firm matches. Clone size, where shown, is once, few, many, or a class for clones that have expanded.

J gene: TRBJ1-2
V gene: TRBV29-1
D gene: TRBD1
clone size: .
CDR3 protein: CSVATTGGANGYTF
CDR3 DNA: TGCAGCGTTGCGACCACAGGGGGCGCAAATGGCTACACCTTC

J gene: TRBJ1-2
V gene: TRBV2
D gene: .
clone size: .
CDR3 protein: CASSTQLTNYGYTF
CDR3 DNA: TGTGCCAGCAGTACACAGCTTACTAACTATGGCTACACCTTC

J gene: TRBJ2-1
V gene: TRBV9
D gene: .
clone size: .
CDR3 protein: CASSPSGGVTNEQFF
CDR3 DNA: TGTGCCAGCAGCCCGTCAGGCGGGGTTACCAATGAGCAGTTCTTC

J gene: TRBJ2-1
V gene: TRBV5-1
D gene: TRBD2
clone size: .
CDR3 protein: CASSRGGENEQFF
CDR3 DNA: TGCGCCAGCAGCCGGGGAGGGGAGAATGAGCAGTTCTTC

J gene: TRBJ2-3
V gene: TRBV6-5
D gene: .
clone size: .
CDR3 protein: CATQQGSTDTQYF
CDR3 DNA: TGTGCCACCCAGCAGGGCTCCACAGATACGCAGTATTTT

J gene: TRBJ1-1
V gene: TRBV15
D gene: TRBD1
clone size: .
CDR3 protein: CATSRAGTEEAFF
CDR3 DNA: TGTGCCACCAGCAGAGCAGGGACAGAAGAAGCTTTCTTT

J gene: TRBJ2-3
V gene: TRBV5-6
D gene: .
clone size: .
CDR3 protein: CASSSTDYSEADTQYF
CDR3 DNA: TGTGCCAGCAGCTCAACGGACTATTCAGAGGCAGATACGCAGTATTTT

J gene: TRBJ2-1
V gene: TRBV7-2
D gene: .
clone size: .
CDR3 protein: CASSLAPFSHTIYNEQFF
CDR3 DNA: TGTGCCAGCAGCTTAGCTCCCTTCTCGCATACTATCTACAATGAGCAGTTCTTC

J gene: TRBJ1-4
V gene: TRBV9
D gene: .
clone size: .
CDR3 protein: CASSVSAGTGGKLFF
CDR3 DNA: TGTGCCAGCAGCGTATCCGCAGGGACGGGAGGAAAACTGTTTTTT

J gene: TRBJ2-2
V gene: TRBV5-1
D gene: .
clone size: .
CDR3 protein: CASSENTRNTGELFF
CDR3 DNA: TGCGCCAGCAGCGAAAACACCCGAAACACCGGGGAGCTGTTTTTT

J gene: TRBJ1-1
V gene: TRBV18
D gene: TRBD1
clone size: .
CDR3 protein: CASSRGGQGSHTEAFF
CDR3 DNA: TGTGCCAGCTCACGAGGGGGACAGGGCTCTCACACTGAAGCTTTCTTT

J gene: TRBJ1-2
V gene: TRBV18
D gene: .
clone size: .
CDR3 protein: CASSPGEAWGYTF
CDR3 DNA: TGTGCCAGCTCACCAGGGGAGGCGTGGGGCTACACCTTC

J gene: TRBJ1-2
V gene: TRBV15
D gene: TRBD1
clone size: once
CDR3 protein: CATSRDKTGKGYTF
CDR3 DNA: TGTGCCACCAGCAGAGATAAGACAGGGAAAGGCTACACCTTC

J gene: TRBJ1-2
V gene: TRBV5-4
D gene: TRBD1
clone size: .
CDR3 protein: CASSWETTGTGPYGYTF
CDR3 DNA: TGTGCCAGCAGCTGGGAAACGACCGGGACAGGGCCCTATGGCTACACCTTC

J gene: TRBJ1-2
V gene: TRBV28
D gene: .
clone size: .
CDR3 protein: CASSLWLDWPYGYTF
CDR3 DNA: TGTGCCAGCAGTTTATGGCTGGACTGGCCTTATGGCTACACCTTC

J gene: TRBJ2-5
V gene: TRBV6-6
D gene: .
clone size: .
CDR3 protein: CASSYAWSETQYF
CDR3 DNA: TGTGCCAGCAGTTACGCATGGAGCGAGACCCAGTACTTC

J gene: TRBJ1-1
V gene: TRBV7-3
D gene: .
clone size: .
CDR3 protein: CASSLTQGSRAFF
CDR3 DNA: TGTGCCAGCAGCTTAACGCAGGGGTCCAGGGCTTTCTTT

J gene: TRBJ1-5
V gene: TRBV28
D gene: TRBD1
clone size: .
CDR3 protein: CASSWDRLDSNQPQHF
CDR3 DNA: TGTGCCAGCAGCTGGGACAGGCTAGATAGCAATCAGCCCCAGCATTTT

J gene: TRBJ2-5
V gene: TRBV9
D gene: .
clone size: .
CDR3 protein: CASSVGHSRETQYF
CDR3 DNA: TGTGCCAGCAGCGTAGGGCACAGTCGGGAGACCCAGTACTTC

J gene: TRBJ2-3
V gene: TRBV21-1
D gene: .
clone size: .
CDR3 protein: CASSIGRSGKTDTQYF
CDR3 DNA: TGTGCCAGCAGCATCGGGAGAAGCGGGAAGACAGATACGCAGTATTTT

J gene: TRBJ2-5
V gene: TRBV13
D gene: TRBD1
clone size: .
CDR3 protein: CASSRFDRAETQYF
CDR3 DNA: TGTGCCAGCAGCCGCTTCGACAGGGCGGAGACCCAGTACTTC

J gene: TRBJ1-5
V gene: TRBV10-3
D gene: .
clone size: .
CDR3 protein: CAISDRVRDQPQHF
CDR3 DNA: TGTGCCATCAGTGACAGGGTTAGGGATCAGCCCCAGCATTTT

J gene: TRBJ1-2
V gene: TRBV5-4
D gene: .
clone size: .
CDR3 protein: CASSSQGGYGYTF
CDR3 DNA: TGTGCCAGCAGCTCACAGGGCGGCTATGGCTACACCTTC

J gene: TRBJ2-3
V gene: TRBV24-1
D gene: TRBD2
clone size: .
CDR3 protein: CATSDVAGGPNTQYF
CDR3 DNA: TGTGCCACCAGTGATGTAGCGGGGGGACCAAATACGCAGTATTTT

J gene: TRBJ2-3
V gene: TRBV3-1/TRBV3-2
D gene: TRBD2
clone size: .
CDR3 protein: CASSRRTSGGLDTQYF
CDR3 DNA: TGTGCCAGCAGCCGACGGACTAGCGGGGGGTTAGATACGCAGTATTTT

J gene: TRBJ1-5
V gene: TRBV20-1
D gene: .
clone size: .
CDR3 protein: CSASGATSYQPQHF
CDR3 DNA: TGCAGTGCTAGTGGGGCGACAAGTTATCAGCCCCAGCATTTT